The 4 T cell receptor beta chains in this list originate from one sample, sequenced in a study of blood T cell repertoires in COVID-19. Some clones are missing from TCRdb's copy, which holds only in-frame ones; the method was immunoSEQ multiplex PCR. In the table there are roughly 240,000 clones, 87% of which are singletons. The material sequenced was PBMCs or T cells enriched from blood (not recorded which). These receptors all stem from a woman in her thirties with acute COVID-19.

J is TRBJ2-1 and V is TRBV11-2; perhaps TRBD2 as D (7 bases). V lost 5 bases and J lost 7, with 21 bases in between. Germline lookup yields CDR1 SGHAT and CDR2 FQNNGV. This CDR3 contains 16 residues. The CDR3 DNA follows: TGTGCCAGCAGCATCCCTCGAGGGGGGGCGGGGAATGAGCAGTTCTTC. Protein product: CASSIPRGGAGNEQFF.

The chain is built from TRBV4-3 and TRBJ1-4; 11 positions agree with TRBD1. The CDR3 is 15 residues long. Trimming cost V 2 bases and J 8 bases; bases outside gene matches: 4. Germline V gene lookup returns CDR1 LGHNA and CDR2 YSLEER. This CDR3 is CASSQRTGGGEKLFF. CDR3 coding DNA: TGCGCCAGCAGCCAACGGACAGGGGGCGGCGAAAAACTGTTTTTT.

The rearrangement links TRBV10-3 to TRBJ2-7; possible D gene TRBD2, 6 bases. There are 15 residues in the CDR3. Trimming left V 10 bases short and J 6 bases short, with 25 bases between. Germline values: CDR1 ENHRY, CDR2 SYGVKD. DNA of the CDR3: TGTGCCACCCTCTCCCGGGGGTTAGTACCTGGCGAGCAGTACTTC. It codes for CATLSRGLVPGEQYF.

The chain recombines TRBV6-5 with TRBJ2-3, with 7 bases that match TRBD2. From germline, CDR1 is MNHEY and CDR2 SVGAGI. V trimming: 7 bases; J trimming: 3 bases; junction bases outside the gene matches: 7. The CDR3 is 14 residues long. In nucleotides, the CDR3 is TGTGCCAGCAAAACGGCTAGCGGAACAGATACGCAGTATTTT. Translating gives CASKTASGTDTQYF.